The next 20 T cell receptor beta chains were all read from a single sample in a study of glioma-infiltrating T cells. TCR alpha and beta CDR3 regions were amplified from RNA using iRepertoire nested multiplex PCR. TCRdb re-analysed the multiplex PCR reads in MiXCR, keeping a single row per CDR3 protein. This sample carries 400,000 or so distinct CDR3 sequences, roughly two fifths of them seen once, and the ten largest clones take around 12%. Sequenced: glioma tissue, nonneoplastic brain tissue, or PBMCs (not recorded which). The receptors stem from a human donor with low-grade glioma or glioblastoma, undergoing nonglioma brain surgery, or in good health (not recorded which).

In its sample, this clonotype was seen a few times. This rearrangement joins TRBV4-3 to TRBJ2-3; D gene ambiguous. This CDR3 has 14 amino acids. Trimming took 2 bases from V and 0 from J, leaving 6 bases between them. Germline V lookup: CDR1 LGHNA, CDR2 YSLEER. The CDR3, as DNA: TGCGCCAGCAGCCAACCTTACAGCACAGATACGCAGTATTTT. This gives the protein CASSQPYSTDTQYF.

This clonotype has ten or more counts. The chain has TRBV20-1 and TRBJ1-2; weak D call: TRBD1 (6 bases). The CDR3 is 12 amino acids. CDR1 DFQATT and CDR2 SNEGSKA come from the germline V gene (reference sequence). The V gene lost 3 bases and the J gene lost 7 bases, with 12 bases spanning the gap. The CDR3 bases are TGCAGTGCTAGTCCGGGGGCCCGTGGCTACACCTTC. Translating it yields CSASPGARGYTF.

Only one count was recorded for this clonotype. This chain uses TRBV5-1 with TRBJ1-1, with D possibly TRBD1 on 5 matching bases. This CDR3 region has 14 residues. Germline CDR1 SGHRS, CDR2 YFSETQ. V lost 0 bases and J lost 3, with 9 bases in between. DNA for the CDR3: TGCGCCAGCAGCTTGGGAGGGGCAGACACTGAAGCTTTCTTT. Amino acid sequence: CASSLGGADTEAFF. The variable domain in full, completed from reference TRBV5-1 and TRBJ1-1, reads KAGVTQTPRYLIKTRGQQVTLSCSPISGHRSVSWYQQTPGQGLQFLFEYFSETQRNKGNFPGRFSGRQFSNSRSEMNVSTLELGDSALYLCASSLGGADTEAFFGQGTRLTVV.

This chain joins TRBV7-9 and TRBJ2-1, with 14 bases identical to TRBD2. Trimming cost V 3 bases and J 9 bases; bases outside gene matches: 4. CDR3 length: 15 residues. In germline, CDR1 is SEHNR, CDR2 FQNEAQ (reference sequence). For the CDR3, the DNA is TGTGCCAGCAGCTTCGGGACTAGCGGGAGCGTTGAGCAGTTCTTC. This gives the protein CASSFGTSGSVEQFF.

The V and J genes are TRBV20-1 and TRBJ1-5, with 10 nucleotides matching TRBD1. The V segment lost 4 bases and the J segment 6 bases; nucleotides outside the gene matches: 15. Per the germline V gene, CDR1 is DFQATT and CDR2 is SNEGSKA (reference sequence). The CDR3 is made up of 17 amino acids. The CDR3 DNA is TGCAGTGCTATGGACAGGGGGTTGGGGACAAGCGGTCAGCCCCAGCATTTT. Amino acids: CSAMDRGLGTSGQPQHF.

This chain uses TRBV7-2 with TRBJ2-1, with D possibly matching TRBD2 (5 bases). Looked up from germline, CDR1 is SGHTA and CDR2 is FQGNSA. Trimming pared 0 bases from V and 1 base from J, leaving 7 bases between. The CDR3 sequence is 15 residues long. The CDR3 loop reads CASSLALGSYNEQFF. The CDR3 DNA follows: TGTGCCAGCAGCTTAGCACTAGGGTCCTACAATGAGCAGTTCTTC.

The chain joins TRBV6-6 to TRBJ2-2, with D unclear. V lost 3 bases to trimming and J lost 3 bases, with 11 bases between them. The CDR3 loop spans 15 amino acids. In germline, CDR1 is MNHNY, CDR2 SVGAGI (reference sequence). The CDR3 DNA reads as TGTGCCAGCAGTTATACCCTGGGCCACACCGGGGAGCTGTTTTTT. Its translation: CASSYTLGHTGELFF.

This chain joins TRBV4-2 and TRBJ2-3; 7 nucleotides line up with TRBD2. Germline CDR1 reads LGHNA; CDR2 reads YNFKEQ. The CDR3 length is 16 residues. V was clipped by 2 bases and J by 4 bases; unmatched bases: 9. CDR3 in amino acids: CASSQRRGGSPDTQYF. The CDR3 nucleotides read TGTGCCAGCAGCCAAAGACGGGGCGGGAGCCCAGATACGCAGTATTTT.

Here the CDR3 reads CASNHRTGNTGELFF. In DNA form, the CDR3 reads TGTGCCAGCAACCATCGGACGGGGAACACCGGGGAGCTGTTTTTT. The rearrangement joins TRBV2 to TRBJ2-2; D gene ambiguous. The ends were cut back, 7 bases at V and 1 base at J, with 13 bases in the middle. CDR1 is SNHLY, CDR2 FYNNEI, per germline. The CDR3 loop spans 15 amino acids.

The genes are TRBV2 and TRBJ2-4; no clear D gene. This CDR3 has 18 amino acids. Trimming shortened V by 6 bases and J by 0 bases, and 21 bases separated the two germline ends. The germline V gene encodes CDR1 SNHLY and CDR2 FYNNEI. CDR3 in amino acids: CASSPSSGVNLAKNIQYF. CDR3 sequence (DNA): TGTGCCAGCAGCCCGAGTAGTGGGGTGAACCTAGCCAAAAACATTCAGTACTTC.

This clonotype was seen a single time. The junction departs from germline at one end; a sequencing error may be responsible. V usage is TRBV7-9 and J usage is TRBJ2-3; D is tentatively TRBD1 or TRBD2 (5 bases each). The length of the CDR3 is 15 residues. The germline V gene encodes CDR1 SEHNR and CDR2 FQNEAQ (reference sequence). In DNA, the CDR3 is TGTGACAGCAGGCCTCTAGCTTCAGGGACAGATACGCAGTATTTT. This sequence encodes CDSRPLASGTDTQYF.

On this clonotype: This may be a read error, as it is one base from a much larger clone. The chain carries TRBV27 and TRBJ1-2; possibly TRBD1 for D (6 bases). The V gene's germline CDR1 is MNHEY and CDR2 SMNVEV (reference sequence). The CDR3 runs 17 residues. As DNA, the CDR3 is TGTGCCAGCAGCCTCATTTCGGGACACCAACAAATCTATGGCCACACCTTC. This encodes CASSLISGHQQIYGHTF.

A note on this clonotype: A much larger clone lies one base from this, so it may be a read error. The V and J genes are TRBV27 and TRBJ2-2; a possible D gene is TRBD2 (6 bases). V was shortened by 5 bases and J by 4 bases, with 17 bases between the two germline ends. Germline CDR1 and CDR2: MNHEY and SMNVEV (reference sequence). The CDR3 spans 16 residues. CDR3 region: CASSAIGLGGTGELFF. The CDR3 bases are TGTGCCAGCAGTGCCATAGGGCTCGGGGGCACCGGGGAGCTGTTTTTT.

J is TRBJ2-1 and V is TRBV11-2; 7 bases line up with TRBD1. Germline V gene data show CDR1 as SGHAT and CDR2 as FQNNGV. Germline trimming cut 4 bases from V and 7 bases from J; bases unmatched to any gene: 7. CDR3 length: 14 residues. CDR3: CASSSGDRWNEQFF. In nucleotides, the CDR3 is TGTGCCAGCAGCTCTGGGGACAGATGGAATGAGCAGTTCTTC.

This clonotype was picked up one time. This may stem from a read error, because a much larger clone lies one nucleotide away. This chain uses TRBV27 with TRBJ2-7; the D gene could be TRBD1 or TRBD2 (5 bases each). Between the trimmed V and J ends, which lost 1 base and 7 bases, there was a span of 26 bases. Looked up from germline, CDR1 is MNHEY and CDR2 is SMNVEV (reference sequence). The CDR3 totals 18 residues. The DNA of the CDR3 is TGTGCCAGCAGTTTATTGTTGTTCGGGGCGATTTCGCCCAATGAGCAGTACTTC. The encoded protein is CASSLLLFGAISPNEQYF.

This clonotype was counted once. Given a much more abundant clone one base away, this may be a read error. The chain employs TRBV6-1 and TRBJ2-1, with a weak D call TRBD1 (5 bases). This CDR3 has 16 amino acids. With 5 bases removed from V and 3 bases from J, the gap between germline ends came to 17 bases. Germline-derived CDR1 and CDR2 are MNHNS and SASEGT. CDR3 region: CASSLVGAGDYNEQFF. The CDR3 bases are TGTGCCAGCAGTCTCGTTGGGGCAGGAGACTACAATGAGCAGTTCTTC.

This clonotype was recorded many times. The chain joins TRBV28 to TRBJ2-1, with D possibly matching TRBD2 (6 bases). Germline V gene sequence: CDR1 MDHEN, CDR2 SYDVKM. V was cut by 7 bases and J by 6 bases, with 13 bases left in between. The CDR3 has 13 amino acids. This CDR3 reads CASTNSGGNEQFF. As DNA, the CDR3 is TGTGCCAGCACCAACTCCGGGGGCAATGAGCAGTTCTTC.

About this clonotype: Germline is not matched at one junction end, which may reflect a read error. The CDR3 sequence: CASSLGLADTGELFF. The CDR3 nucleotides read TGTGCCAGCAGCTTGGGACTAGCGGACACCGGGGAGCTGTTCTTT. This chain uses TRBV5-8 with TRBJ2-2, with 9 bases matching TRBD2. The length of the CDR3 is 15 residues. Germline CDR1 and CDR2: SGHTS and YDEGEE.

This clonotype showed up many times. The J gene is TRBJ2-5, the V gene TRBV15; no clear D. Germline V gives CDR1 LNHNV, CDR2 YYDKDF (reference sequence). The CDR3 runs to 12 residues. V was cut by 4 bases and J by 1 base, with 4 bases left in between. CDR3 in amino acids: CATSNSQETQYF. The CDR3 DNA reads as TGTGCCACCAGCAACAGCCAAGAGACCCAGTACTTC. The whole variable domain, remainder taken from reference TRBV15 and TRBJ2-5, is DAMVIQNPRYQVTQFGKPVTLSCSQTLNHNVMYWYQQKSSQAPKLLFHYYDKDFNNEADTPDNFQSRRPNTSFCFLDIRSPGLGDTAMYLCATSNSQETQYFGPGTRLLVL.

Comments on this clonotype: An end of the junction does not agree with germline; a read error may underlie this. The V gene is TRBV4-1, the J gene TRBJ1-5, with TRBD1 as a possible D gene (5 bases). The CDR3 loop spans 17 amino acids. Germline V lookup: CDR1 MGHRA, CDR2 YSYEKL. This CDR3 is CASGQDSRAGINLPQHF. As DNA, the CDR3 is TGCGCCAGCGGCCAAGACTCGCGTGCAGGGATAAATCTGCCCCAGCATTTT.